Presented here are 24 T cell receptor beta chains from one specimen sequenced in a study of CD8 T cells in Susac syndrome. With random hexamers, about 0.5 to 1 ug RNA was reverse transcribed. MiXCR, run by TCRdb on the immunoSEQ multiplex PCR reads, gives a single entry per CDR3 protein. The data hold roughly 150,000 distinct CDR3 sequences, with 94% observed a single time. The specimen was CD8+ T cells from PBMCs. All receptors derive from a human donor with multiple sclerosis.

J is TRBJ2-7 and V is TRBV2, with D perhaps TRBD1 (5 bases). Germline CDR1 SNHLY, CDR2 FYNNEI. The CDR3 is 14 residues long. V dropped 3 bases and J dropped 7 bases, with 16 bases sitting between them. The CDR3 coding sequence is TGTGCCAGCAGTGAGGGGCAGGGCCCGGTTGAGCAGTACTTC. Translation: CASSEGQGPVEQYF.

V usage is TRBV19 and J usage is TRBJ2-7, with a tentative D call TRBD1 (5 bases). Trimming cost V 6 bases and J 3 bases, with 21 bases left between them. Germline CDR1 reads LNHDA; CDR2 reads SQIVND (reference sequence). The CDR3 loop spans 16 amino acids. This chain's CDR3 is CASSPATGRRDYEQYF. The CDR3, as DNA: TGTGCCAGTAGCCCGGCAACAGGTCGAAGGGACTACGAGCAGTACTTC.

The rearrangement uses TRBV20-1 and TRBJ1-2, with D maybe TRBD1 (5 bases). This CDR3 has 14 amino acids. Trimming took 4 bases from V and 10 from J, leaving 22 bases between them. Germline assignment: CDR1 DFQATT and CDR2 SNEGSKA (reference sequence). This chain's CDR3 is CSAKNPPPGRDYTF. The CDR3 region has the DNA TGCAGTGCTAAAAATCCTCCGCCGGGACGAGACTACACCTTC.

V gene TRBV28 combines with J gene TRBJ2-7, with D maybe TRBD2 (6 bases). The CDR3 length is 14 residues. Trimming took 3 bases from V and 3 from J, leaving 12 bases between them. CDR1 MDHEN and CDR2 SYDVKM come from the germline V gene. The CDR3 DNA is TGTGCCAGCAGTTTCTCGGGACTCGGCTACGAGCAGTACTTC. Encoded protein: CASSFSGLGYEQYF.

CDR3 protein: CASTPIAGGTEAFF. The CDR3 nucleotides are TGTGCCAGCACTCCGATAGCCGGTGGCACTGAAGCTTTCTTT. The chain links TRBV27 to TRBJ1-1; D is uncertain. Germline-derived CDR1 and CDR2 are MNHEY and SMNVEV (reference sequence). V shed 7 bases and J shed 4 bases, with 16 bases lying between them. The CDR3 length is 14 residues.

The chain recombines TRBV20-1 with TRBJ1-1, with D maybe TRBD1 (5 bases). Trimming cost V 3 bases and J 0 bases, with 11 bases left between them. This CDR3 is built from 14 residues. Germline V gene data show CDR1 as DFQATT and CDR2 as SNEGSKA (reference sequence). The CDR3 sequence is CSASSQGMNTEAFF. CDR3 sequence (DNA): TGCAGTGCTAGCTCCCAGGGCATGAACACTGAAGCTTTCTTT.

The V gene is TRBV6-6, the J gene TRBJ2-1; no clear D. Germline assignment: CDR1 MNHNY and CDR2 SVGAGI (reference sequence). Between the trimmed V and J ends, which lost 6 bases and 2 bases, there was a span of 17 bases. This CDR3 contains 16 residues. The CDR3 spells CASSQAATRPYNEQFF. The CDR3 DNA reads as TGTGCCAGCAGCCAGGCGGCTACCCGACCCTACAATGAGCAGTTCTTC.

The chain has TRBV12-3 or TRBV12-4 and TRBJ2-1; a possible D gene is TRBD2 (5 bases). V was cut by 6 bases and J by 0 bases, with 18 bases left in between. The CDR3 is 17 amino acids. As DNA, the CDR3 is TGTGCCAGCAGCCTGGGAGTTAGTACCAGCTCCTACAATGAGCAGTTCTTC. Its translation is CASSLGVSTSSYNEQFF.

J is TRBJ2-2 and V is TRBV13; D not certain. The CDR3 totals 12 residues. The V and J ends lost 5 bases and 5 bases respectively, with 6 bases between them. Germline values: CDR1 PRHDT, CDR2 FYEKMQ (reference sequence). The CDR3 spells CASSRETGELFF. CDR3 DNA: TGTGCCAGCAGCCGAGAGACCGGGGAGCTGTTTTTT.

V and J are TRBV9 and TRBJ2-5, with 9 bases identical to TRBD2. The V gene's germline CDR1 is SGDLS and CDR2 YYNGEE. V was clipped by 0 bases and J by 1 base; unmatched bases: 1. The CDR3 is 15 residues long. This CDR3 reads CASSVGGGVQETQYF. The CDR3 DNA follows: TGTGCCAGCAGCGTAGGCGGGGGGGTCCAAGAGACCCAGTACTTC.

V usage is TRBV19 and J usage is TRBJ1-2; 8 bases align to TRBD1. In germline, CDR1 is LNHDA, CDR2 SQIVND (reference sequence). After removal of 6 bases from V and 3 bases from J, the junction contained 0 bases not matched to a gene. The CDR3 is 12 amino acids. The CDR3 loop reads CASRDRDYGYTF. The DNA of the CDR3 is TGTGCCAGTAGGGACAGGGACTATGGCTACACCTTC.

The CDR3 here is CSAREGLTSQPQHF. For the CDR3, the DNA is TGCAGTGCTAGAGAGGGCCTGACTTCTCAGCCCCAGCATTTT. This chain uses TRBV20-1 with TRBJ1-5; D gene ambiguous. V was shortened by 0 bases and J by 6 bases, with 12 bases between the two germline ends. The CDR3 is made up of 14 amino acids. Germline assignment: CDR1 DFQATT and CDR2 SNEGSKA (reference sequence).

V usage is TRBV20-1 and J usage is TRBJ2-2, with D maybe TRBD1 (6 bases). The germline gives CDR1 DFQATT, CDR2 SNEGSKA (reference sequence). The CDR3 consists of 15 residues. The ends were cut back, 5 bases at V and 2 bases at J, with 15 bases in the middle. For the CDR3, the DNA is TGCAGTGCTCGACCCGGGACAACTAACACCGGGGAGCTGTTTTTT. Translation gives CSARPGTTNTGELFF.

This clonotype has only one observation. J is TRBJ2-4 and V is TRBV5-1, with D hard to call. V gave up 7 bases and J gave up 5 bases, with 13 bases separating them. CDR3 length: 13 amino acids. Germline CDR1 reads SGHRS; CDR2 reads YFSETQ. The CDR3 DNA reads TGCGCCAGCCAATCCAAGACACAAAACATTCAGTACTTC. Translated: CASQSKTQNIQYF.

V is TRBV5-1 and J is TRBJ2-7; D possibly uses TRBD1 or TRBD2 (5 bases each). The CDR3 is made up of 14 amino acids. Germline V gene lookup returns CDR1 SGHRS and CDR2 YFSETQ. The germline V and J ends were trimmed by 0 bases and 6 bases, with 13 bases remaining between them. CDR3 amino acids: CASSLDGGILEQYF. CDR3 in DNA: TGCGCCAGCAGCTTGGATGGGGGAATCCTCGAGCAGTACTTC.

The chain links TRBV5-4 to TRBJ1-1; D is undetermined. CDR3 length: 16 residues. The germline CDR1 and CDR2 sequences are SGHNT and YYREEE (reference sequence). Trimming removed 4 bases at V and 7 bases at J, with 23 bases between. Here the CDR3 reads CASSHRRELPTNEAFF. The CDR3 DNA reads TGTGCCAGCAGCCACCGGCGGGAACTCCCGACGAATGAAGCTTTCTTT. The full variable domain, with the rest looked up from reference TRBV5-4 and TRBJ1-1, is ETGVTQSPTHLIKTRGQQVTLRCSSQSGHNTVSWYQQALGQGPQFIFQYYREEENGRGNFPPRFSGLQFPNYSSELNVNALELDDSALYLCASSHRRELPTNEAFFGQGTRLTVV.

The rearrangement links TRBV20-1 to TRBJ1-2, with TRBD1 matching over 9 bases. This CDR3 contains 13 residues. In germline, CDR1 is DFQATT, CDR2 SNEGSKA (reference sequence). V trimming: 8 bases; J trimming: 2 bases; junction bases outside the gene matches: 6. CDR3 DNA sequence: TGCAGTTCCCCGACAGGGGGAAACTATGGCTACACCTTC. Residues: CSSPTGGNYGYTF.

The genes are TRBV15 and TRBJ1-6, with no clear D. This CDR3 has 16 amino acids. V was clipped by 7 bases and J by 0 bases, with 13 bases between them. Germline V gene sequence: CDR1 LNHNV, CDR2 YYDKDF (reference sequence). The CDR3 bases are TGTGCCACCAACTCGAGGGAGAGCTCCTATAATTCACCCCTCCACTTT. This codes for CATNSRESSYNSPLHF.

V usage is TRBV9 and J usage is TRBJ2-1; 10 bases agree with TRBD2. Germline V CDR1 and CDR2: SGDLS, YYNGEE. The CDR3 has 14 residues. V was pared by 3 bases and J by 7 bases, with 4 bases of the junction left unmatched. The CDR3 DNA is TGTGCCAGCAGCGAGCGGGGGGGCCCGAATGAGCAGTTCTTC. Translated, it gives CASSERGGPNEQFF.

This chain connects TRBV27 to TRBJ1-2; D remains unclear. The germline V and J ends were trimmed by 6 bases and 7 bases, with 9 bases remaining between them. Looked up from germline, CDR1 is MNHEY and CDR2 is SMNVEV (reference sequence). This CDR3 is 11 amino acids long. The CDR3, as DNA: TGTGCCAGCAGCGGGAAAGGTGGCTACACCTTC. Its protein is CASSGKGGYTF.

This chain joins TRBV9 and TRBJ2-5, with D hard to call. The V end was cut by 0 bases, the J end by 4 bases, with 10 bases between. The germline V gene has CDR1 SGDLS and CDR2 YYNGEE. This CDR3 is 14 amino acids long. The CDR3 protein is CASSVGGYSETQYF. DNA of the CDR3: TGTGCCAGCAGCGTAGGAGGCTACTCAGAGACCCAGTACTTC.

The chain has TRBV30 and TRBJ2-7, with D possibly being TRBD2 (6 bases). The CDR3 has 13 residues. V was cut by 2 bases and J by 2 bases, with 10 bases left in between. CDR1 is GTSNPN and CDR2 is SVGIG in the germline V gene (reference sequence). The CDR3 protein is CAWSPGRTYEQYF. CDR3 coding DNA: TGTGCCTGGAGTCCGGGGAGGACCTACGAGCAGTACTTC. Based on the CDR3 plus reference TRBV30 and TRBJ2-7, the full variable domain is SQTIHQWPATLVQPVGSPLSLECTVEGTSNPNLYWYRQAAGRGLQLLFYSVGIGQISSEVPQNLSASRPQDRQFILSSKKLLLSDSGFYLCAWSPGRTYEQYFGPGTRLTVT.

The CDR3 loop is CAIKTGNNEQFF. Here the CDR3 DNA reads TGTGCCATCAAGACAGGGAACAATGAGCAGTTCTTC. The V gene is TRBV6-2 or TRBV6-3, the J gene TRBJ2-1; 7 bases map to TRBD1. Per the germline V gene, CDR1 is MNHEY and CDR2 is SVGEGT. J was trimmed by 5 bases and V by 10 bases; bases with no gene match: 5. This CDR3 has 12 residues.

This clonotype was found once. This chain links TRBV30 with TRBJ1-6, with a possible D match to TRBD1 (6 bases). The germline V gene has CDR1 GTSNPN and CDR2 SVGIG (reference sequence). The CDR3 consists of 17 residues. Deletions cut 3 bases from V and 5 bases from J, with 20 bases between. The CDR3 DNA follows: TGTGCCTGGAGACCTCTGGGGGGGGCCTTTCATAATTCACCCCTCCACTTT. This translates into CAWRPLGGAFHNSPLHF.